A selection of T cell receptor beta chains follows, all from one sample in a study of T cells after yellow fever vaccination. TCRdb reprocessed the 5' RACE reads via MiXCR and lists one record per CDR3 protein. The sample has 200,000 to 300,000 distinct CDR3 sequences; roughly 6.3% are singletons. The specimen comprised CD4+ T cells sorted from PBMCs, sampled on the day of the yellow fever booster vaccination. The receptors were sampled from a man aged 25 to 40 who received the YFV17D yellow fever vaccine. Both conserved end residues are part of each CDR3. The order of the fields is V gene, CDR3 protein.

V gene: TRBV9
CDR3 protein: CASFEDSSYEQYF

V gene: TRBV4-3
CDR3 protein: CASSQSGGTYEQYF

V gene: TRBV12-3/TRBV12-4
CDR3 protein: CASSNSGYRETQYF

V gene: TRBV7-6
CDR3 protein: CASSLNQQGAQYF

V gene: TRBV10-3
CDR3 protein: CAISEGDGLTYEQYF

V gene: TRBV27
CDR3 protein: CASRRGHSEQYF

V gene: TRBV7-2
CDR3 protein: CASSSGQGLVTEAFF

V gene: TRBV7-2
CDR3 protein: CASSFRLAGIKETQYF

V gene: TRBV30
CDR3 protein: CAWTSTRDSPLHF

V gene: TRBV20-1
CDR3 protein: CSARLAGGRNEQFF

V gene: TRBV7-2
CDR3 protein: CASSFPDPLYEQYF

V gene: TRBV7-2
CDR3 protein: CASSRSGLKSYEQYF

V gene: TRBV19
CDR3 protein: CASSIGWGRTNTGELFF

V gene: TRBV2
CDR3 protein: CASGDAARQPQHF

V gene: TRBV5-5
CDR3 protein: CASSLVTGRGNQPQHF

V gene: TRBV20-1
CDR3 protein: CSARDGTASGNTIYF

V gene: TRBV20-1
CDR3 protein: CSARVLSNQPQHF

V gene: TRBV9
CDR3 protein: CASSASTALEETQYF

V gene: TRBV15
CDR3 protein: CATSSQTGWGNIQYF

V gene: TRBV20-1
CDR3 protein: CSARAGGPTIF

V gene: TRBV5-4
CDR3 protein: CASRPGLAGIYEQYF

V gene: TRBV20-1
CDR3 protein: CSARVVGRRSHEQYF

V gene: TRBV5-1
CDR3 protein: CASSVSSGREFF

V gene: TRBV6-1
CDR3 protein: CAIGERPGRADTQYF

V gene: TRBV27
CDR3 protein: CASSPKARLAGQSNEQFF